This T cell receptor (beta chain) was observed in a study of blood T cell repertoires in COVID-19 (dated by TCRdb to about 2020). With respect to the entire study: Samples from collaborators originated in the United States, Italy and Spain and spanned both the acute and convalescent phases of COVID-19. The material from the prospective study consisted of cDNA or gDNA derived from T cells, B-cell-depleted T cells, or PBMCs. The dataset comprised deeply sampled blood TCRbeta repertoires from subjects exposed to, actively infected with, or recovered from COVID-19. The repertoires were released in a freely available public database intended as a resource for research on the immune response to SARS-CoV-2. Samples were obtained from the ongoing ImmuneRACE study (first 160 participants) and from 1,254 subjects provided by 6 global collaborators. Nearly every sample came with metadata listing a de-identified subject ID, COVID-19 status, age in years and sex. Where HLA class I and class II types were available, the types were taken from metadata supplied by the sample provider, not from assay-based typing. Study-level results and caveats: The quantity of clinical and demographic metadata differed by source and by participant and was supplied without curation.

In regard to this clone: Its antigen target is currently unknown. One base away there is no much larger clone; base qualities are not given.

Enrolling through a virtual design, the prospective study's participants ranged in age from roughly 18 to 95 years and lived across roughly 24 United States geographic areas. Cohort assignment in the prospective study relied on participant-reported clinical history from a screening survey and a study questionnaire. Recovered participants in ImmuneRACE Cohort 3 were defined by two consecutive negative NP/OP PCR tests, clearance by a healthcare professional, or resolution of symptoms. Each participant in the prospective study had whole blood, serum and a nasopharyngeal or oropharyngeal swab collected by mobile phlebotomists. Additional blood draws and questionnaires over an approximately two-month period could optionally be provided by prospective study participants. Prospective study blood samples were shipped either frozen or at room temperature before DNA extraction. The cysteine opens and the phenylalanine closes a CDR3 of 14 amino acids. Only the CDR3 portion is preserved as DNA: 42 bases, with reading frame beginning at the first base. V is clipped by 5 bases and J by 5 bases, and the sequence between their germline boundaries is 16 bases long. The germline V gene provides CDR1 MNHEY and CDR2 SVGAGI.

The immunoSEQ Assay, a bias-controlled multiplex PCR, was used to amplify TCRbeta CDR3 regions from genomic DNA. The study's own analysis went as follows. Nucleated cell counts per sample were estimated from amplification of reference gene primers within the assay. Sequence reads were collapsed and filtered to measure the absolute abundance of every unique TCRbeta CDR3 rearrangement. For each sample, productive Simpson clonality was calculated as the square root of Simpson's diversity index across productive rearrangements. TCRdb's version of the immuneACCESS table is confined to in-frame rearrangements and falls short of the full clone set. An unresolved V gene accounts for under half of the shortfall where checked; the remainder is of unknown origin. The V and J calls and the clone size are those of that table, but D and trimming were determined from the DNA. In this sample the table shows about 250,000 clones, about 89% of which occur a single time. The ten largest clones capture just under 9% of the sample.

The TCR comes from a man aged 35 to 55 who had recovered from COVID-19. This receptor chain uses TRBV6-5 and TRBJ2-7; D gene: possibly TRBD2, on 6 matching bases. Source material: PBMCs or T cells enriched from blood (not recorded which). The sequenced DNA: TGTGCCAGCAGTCTGACGGGACTTTGGCACGAGCAGTACTTC. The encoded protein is CASSLTGLWHEQYF.